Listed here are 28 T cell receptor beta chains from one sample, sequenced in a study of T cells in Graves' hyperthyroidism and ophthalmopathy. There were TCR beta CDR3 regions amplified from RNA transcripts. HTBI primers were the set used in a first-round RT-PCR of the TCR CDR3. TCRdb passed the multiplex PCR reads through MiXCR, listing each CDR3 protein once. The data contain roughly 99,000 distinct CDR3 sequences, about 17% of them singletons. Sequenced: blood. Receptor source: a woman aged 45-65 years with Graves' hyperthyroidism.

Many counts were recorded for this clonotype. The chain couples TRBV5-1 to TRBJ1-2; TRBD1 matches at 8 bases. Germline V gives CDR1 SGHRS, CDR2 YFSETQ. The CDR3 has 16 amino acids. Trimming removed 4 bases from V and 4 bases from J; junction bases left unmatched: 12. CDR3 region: CASSQVGGTGGYGYTF. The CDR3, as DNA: TGCGCCAGCAGCCAAGTAGGAGGGACAGGCGGCTATGGCTACACCTTC. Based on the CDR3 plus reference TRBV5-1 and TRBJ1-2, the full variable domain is KAGVTQTPRYLIKTRGQQVTLSCSPISGHRSVSWYQQTPGQGLQFLFEYFSETQRNKGNFPGRFSGRQFSNSRSEMNVSTLELGDSALYLCASSQVGGTGGYGYTFGSGTRLTVV.

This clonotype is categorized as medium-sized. The DNA of the CDR3 is TGCGCCAGCAGCCAGGGACAGGGCAAGGAGCCCCAGCATTTT. This translates into CASSQGQGKEPQHF. V usage is TRBV4-1 and J usage is TRBJ1-5, with 9 nucleotides matching TRBD1. The germline V gene encodes CDR1 MGHRA and CDR2 YSYEKL. The CDR3 length is 14 residues. J lost 8 bases, V lost 3 bases, and 5 bases had no gene match.

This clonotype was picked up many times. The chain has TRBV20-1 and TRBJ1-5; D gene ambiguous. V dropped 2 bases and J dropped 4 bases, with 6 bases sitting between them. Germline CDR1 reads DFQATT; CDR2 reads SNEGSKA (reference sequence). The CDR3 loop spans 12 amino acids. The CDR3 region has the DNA TGCAGTGCTAGATTGGGAAATCAGCCCCAGCATTTT. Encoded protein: CSARLGNQPQHF.

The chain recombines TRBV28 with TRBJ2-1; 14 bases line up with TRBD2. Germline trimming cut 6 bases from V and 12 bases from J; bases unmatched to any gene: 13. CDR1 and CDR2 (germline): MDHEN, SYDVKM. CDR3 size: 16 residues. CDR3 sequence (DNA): TGTGCCAGCAGCTCCACTTGGGGACTAGCGGGAGCAGGGCAGTTCTTC. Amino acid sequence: CASSSTWGLAGAGQFF.

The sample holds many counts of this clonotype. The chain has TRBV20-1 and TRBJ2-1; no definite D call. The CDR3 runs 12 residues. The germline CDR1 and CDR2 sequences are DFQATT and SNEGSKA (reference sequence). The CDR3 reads CNAVGYRDEQFF. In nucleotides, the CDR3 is TGCAACGCTGTGGGGTATAGGGATGAGCAGTTCTTC.

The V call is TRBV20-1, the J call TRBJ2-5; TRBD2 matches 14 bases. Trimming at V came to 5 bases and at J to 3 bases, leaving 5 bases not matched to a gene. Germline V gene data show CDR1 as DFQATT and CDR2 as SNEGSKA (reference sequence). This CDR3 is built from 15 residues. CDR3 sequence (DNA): TGCAGTGCTGAAACGGGACTAGCGGGAGAAGAGACCCAGTACTTC. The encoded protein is CSAETGLAGEETQYF.

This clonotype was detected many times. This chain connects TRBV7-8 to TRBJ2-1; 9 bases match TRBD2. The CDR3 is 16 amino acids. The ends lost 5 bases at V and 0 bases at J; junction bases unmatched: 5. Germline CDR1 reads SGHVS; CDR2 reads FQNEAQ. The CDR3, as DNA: TGTGCCAGCAGCGTCCTAGCGGGGTACTCCTACAATGAGCAGTTCTTC. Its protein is CASSVLAGYSYNEQFF.

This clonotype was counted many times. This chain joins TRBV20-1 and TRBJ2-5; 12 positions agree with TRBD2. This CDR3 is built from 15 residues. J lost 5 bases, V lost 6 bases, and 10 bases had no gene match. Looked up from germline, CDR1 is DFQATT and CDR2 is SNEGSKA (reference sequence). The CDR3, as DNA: TGCAGTGCCCAAAAAGTCCTAGCGGGAGGGGAGACCCAGTACTTC. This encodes CSAQKVLAGGETQYF.

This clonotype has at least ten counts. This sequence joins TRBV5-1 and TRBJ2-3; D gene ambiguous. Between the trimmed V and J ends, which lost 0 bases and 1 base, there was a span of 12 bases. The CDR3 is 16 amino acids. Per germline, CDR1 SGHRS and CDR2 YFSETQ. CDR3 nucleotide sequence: TGCGCCAGCAGCTTGGTGGCCCCCAGAGGCACAGATACGCAGTATTTT. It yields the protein CASSLVAPRGTDTQYF.

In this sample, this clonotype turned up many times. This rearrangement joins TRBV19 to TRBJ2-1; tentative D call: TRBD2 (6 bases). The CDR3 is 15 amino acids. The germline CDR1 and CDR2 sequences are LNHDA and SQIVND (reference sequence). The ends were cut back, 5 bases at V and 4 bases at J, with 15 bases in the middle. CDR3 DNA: TGTGCCAGTAGTTTTATGGGACTGAATTACAATGAGCAGTTCTTC. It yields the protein CASSFMGLNYNEQFF.

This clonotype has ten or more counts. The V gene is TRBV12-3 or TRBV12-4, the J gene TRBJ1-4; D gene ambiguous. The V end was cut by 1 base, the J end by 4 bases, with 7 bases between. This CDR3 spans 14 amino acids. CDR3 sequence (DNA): TGTGCCAGCAGTTTAGGCCGGATTAATGAAAAACTGTTTTTT. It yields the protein CASSLGRINEKLFF.

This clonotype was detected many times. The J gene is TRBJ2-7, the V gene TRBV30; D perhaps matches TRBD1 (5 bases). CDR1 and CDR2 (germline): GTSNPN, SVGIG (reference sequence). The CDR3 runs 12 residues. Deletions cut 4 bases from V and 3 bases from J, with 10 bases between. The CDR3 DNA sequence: TGTGCCTGGAACCAAAGGGGCTACGAGCAGTACTTC. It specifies CAWNQRGYEQYF.

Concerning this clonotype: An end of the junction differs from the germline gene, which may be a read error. CDR3 protein: CASSPLGTTNTGAFF. CDR3 bases: TGTGCCAGCAGCCCATTGGGGACAACTAACACTGGAGCTTTCTTT. The genes are TRBV3-1 and TRBJ1-1; tentatively, D is TRBD1 (6 bases). The CDR3 contains 15 residues. CDR1 is LGHDT and CDR2 is YNNKEL in the germline V gene (reference sequence).

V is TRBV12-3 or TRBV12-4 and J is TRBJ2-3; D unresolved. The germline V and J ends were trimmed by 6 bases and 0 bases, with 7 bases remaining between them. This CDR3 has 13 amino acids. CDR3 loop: CASSYTSTDTQYF. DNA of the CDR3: TGTGCCAGCAGCTATACTAGCACAGATACGCAGTATTTT.

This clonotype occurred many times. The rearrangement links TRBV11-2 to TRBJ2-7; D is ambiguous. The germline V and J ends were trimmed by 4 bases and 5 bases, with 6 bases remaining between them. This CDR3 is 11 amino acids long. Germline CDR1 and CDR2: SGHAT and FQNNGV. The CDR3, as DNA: TGTGCCAGCAGCTGGGCACACGAGCAGTACTTC. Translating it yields CASSWAHEQYF.

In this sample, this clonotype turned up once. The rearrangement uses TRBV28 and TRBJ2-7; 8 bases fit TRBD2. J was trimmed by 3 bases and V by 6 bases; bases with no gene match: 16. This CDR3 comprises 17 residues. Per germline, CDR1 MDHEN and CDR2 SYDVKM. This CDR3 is CASRARLAGRGGYEQYF. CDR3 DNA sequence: TGTGCCAGCAGGGCCCGGCTAGCGGGCAGGGGTGGCTACGAGCAGTACTTC. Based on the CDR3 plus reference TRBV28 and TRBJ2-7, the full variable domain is DVKVTQSSRYLVKRTGEKVFLECVQDMDHENMFWYRQDPGLGLRLIYFSYDVKMKEKGDIPEGYSVSREKKERFSLILESASTNQTSMYLCASRARLAGRGGYEQYFGPGTRLTVT.

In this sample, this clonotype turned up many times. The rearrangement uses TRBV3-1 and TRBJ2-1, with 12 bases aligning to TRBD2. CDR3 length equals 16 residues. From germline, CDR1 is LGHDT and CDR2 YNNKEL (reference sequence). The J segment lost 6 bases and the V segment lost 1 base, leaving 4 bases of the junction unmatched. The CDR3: CASSQVSSGRVNEQFF. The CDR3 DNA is TGTGCCAGCAGCCAAGTGTCTAGCGGGAGGGTCAATGAGCAGTTCTTC.

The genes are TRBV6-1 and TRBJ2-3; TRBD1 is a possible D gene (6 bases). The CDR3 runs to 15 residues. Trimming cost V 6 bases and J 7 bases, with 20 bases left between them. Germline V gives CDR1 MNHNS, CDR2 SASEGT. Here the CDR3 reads CASSPPERGIHTQYF. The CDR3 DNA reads TGTGCCAGCAGCCCGCCCGAGAGGGGGATTCATACGCAGTATTTT.

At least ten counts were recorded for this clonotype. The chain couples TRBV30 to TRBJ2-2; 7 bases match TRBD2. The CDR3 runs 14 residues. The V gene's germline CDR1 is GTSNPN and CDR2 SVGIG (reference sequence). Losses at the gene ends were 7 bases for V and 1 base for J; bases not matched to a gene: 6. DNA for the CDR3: TGTGCCTTCCCCGGCGGGAGGAACACCGGGGAGCTGTTTTTT. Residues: CAFPGGRNTGELFF.

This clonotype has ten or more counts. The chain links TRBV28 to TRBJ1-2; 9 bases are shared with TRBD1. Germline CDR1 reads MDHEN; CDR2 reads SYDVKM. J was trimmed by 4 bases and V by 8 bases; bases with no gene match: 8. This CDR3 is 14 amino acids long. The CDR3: CASLQGALGYGYTF. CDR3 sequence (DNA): TGTGCCAGCCTACAGGGGGCGCTTGGCTATGGCTACACCTTC.

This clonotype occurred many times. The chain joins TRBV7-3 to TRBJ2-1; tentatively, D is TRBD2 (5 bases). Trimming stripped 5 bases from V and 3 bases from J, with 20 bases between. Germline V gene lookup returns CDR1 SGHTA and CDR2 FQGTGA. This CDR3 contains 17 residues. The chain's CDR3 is CASSPRPSGGYYNEQFF. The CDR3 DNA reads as TGTGCCAGCAGCCCAAGACCTTCCGGAGGATACTACAATGAGCAGTTCTTC.

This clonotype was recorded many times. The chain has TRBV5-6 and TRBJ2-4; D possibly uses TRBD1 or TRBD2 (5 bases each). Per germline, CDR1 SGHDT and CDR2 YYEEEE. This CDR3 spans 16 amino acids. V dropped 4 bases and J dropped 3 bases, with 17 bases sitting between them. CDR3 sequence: CASSGTAGLIKNIQYF. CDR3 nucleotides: TGTGCCAGCAGCGGGACGGCAGGGTTAATCAAAAACATTCAGTACTTC.

The CDR3 DNA reads as TGTGCCAGCAGCCAAGAAATGCGGGTAGCCTTCTACGAGCAGTACTTC. Protein product: CASSQEMRVAFYEQYF. The chain employs TRBV3-1 and TRBJ2-7; D perhaps matches TRBD2 (5 bases). With 0 bases removed from V and 3 bases from J, the gap between germline ends came to 15 bases. Germline-derived CDR1 and CDR2 are LGHDT and YNNKEL (reference sequence). The CDR3 extends over 16 amino acids.

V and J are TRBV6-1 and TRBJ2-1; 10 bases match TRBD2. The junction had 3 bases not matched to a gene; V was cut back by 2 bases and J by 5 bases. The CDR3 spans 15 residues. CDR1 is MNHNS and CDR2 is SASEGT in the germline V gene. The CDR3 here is CASSELAGVNNEQFF. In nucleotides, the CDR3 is TGTGCCAGCAGTGAACTAGCGGGAGTAAACAATGAGCAGTTCTTC.

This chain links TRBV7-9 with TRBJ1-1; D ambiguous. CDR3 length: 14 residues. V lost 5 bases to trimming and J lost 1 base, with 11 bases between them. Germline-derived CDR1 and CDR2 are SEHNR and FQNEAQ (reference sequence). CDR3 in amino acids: CASSTGRRNTEAFF. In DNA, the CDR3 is TGTGCCAGCAGCACCGGACGTAGGAACACTGAAGCTTTCTTT. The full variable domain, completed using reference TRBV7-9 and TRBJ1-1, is DTGVSQNPRHKITKRGQNVTFRCDPISEHNRLYWYRQTLGQGPEFLTYFQNEAQLEKSRLLSDRFSAERPKGSFSTLEIQRTEQGDSAMYLCASSTGRRNTEAFFGQGTRLTVV.

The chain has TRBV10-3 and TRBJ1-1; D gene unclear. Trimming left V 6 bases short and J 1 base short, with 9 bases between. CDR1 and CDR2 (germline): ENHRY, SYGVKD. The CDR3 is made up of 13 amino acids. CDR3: CAISPQSNTEAFF. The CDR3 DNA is TGTGCCATCAGCCCTCAGTCGAACACTGAAGCTTTCTTT.

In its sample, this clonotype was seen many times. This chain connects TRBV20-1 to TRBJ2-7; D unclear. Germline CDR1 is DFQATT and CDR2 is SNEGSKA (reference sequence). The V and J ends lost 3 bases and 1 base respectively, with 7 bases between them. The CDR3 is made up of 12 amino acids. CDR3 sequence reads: CSARDLSYEQYF. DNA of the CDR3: TGCAGTGCTAGGGACCTTTCCTACGAGCAGTACTTC.

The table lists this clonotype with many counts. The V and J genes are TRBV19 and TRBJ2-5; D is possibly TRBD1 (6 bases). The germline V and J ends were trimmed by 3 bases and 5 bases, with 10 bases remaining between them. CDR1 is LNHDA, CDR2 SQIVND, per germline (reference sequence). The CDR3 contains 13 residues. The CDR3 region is CASSIGQGETQYF. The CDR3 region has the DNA TGTGCCAGTAGTATCGGGCAGGGGGAGACCCAGTACTTC.